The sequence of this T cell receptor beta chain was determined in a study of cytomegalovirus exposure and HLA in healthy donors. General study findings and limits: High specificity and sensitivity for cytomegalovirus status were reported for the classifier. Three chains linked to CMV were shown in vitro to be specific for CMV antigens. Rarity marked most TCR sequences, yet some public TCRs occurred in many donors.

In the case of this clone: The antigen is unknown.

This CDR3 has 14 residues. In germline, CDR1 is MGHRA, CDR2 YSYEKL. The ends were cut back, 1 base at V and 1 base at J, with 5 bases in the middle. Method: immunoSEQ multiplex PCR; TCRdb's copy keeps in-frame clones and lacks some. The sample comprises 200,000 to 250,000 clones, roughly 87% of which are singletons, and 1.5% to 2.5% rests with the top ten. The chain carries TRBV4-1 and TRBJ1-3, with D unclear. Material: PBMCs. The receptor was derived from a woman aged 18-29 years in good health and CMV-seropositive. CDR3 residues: CASSQGPSGNTIYF. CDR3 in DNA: TGCGCCAGCAGCCAAGGGCCATCTGGAAACACCATATATTTT.